The clone carrying this TCR beta chain has more than one count but fewer than ten. Its antigen remains unidentified. The 5'RACE method, run with constant-segment primers, produced TCR alpha and TCR beta cDNA libraries (carrying sample barcodes and UMIs). TCRdb used MiXCR to reprocess the 5' RACE reads, holding one entry per CDR3 protein. Here the sample spans about 350,000 distinct CDR3 sequences, less than 25% being singletons. The data are from a study of T-cell memory formation after mild COVID-19. Findings of the study overall: Clones that contracted from day 15 to 85 had balanced CD4/CD8; later expanders were CD4+ biased. Contracting CD4+ clones lay largely in CM and EM, with CD8+ ones residing in EMRA.

Germline V gives CDR1 MNHEY, CDR2 SMNVEV (reference sequence). Trimming removed 4 bases at V and 2 bases at J, with 12 bases between. The CDR3 runs 14 residues. The gene calls are TRBV27 and TRBJ2-7; either TRBD1 or TRBD2 may fit D (5 bases each). The receptor's source is a man younger than 35 who had mild COVID-19 (a few samples of this study predate the infection). Cell type and time point are not known. The sequencing sample was made of PBMCs or a T cell subset sorted from them (not recorded which). This CDR3 reads CASSYRDGAYEQYF. DNA for the CDR3: TGTGCCAGCAGTTATCGGGACGGAGCCTACGAGCAGTACTTC.